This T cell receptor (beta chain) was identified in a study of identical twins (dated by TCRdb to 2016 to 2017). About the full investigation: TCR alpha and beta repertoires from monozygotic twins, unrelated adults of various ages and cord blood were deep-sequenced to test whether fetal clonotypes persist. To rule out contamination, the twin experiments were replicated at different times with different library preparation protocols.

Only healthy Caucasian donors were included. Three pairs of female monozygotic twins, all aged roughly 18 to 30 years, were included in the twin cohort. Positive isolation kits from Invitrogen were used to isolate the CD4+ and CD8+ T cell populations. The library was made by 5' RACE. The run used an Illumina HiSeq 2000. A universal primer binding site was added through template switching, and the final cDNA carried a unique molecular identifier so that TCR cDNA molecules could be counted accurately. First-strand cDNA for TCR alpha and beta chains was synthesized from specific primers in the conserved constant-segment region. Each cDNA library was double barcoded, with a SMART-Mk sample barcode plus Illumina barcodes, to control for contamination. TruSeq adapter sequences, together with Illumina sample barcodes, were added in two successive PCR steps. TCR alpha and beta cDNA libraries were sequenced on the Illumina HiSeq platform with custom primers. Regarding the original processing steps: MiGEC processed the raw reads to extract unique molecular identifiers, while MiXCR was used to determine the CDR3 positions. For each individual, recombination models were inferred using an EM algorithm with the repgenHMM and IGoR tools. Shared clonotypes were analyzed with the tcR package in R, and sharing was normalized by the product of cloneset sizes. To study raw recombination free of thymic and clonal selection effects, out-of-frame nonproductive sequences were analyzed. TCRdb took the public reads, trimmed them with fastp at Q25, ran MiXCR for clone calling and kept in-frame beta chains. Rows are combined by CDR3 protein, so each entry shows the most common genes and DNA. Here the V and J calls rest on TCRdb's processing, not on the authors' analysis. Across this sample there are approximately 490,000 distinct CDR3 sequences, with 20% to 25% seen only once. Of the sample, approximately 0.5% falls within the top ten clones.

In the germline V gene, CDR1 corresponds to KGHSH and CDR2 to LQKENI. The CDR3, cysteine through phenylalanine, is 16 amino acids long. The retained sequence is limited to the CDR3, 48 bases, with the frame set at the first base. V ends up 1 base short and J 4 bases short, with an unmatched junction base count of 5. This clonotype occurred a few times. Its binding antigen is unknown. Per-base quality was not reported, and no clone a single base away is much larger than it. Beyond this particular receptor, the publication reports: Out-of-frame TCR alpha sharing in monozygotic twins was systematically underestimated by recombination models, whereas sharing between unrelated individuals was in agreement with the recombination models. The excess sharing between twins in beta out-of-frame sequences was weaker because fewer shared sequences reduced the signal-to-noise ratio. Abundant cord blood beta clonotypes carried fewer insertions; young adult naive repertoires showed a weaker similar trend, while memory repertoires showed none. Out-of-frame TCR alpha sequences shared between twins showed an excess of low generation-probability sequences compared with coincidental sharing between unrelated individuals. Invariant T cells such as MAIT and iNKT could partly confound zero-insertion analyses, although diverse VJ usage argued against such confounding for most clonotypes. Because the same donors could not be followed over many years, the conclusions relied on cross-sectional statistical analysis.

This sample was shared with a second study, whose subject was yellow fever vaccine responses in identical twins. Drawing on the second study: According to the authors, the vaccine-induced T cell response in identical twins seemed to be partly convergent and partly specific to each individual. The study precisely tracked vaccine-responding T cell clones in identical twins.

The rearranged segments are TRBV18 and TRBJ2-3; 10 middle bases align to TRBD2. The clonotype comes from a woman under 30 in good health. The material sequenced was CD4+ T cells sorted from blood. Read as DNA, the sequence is TGTGCCAGCTCACCACGTACTAGCGGGACGGCAGATACGCAGTATTTT. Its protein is CASSPRTSGTADTQYF.